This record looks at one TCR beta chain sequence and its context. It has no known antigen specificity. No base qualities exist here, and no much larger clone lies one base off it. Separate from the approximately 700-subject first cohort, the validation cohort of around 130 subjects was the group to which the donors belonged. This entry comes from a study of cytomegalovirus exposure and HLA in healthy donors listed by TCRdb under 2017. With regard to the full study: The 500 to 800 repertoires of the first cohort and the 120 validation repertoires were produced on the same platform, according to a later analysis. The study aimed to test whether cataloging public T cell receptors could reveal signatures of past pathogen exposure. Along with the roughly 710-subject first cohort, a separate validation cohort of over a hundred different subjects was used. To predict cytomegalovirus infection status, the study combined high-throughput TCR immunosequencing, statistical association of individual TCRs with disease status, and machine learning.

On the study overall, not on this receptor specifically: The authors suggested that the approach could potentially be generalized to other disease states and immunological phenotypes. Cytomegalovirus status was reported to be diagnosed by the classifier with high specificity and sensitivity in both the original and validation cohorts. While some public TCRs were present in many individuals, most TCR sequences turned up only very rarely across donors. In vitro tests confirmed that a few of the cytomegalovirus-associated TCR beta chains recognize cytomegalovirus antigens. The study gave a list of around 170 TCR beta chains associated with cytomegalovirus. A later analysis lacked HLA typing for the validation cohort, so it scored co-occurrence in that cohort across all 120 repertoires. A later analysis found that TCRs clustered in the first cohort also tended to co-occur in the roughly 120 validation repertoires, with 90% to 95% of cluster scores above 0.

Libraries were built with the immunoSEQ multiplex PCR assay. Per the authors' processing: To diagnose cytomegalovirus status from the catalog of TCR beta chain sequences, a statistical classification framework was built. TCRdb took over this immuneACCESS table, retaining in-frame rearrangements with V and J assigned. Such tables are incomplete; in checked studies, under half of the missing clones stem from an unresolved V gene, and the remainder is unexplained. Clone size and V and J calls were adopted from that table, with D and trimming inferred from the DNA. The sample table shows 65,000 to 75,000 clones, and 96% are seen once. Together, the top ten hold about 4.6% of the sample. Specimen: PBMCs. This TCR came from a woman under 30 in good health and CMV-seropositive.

The CDR3 loop reads CASSSSGLARYEQYF. The DNA is as follows: TGTGCCAGCAGTTCATCCGGACTAGCGAGATACGAGCAGTACTTC. Rearrangement joined TRBV27 to TRBJ2-7, and 9 bases in between align with TRBD2. The CDR3 spans 15 residues, from the cysteine through the phenylalanine. Only CDR3 DNA remains: 45 bases, in frame from the first base. For CDR1 and CDR2, the germline V gene (reference sequence) lists MNHEY and SMNVEV. The germline V and J ends show losses of 4 bases and 4 bases respectively, and no gene match explains 8 bases of the junction.